A selection of T cell receptor beta chains follows, all from one sample in a study of shared clonotypes between healthy human individuals. Using immunoSEQ multiplex PCR, the repertoire was profiled, and TCRdb retains in-frame clones only, with some absent. The sample lists roughly 2.2 million clones; 92% were seen once. Sequenced: naive CD4+ T cells from PBMCs. Every receptor here comes from a man between 18 and 29 years old in good health. Some clones in this sample may be carry-over from other donors' samples. Both conserved end residues are part of each CDR3. D genes are given only for firm matches. Expanded clones are given a class, and other clones once, few, many or no size at all.

d_gene | abundance | j_gene | v_gene | CDR3nt | CDR3aa
- | - | TRBJ1-4 | TRBV5-1 | TGCGCCACCTCTTCCACCCCTAATGAAAAACTGTTTTTT | CATSSTPNEKLFF
- | - | TRBJ2-7 | TRBV2 | TGTGCCAGCAGTGGACTCCTCGAGCAGTACTTC | CASSGLLEQYF
TRBD1 | - | TRBJ2-3 | TRBV11-2 | TGTGCCAGCAGCTTTTCGACAGGGACAGATACGCAGTATTTT | CASSFSTGTDTQYF
- | - | TRBJ2-2 | TRBV4-3 | TGCGCCAGCAGCCGCACGGTGTTCACCGGGGAGCTGTTTTTT | CASSRTVFTGELFF
- | - | TRBJ2-1 | TRBV11-2 | TGTGCCAGCAGCTTAGTCGTTCTCAGCGGCAGCTCCTACAATGAGCAGTTCTTC | CASSLVVLSGSSYNEQFF
TRBD1 | - | TRBJ1-1 | TRBV6-6 | TGTGCCAGCAGTTGGAGCAACAGGGGGCAAGCTTTCTTT | CASSWSNRGQAFF
TRBD2 | - | TRBJ2-3 | TRBV5-1 | TGCGCCAGCAGCCCTAGCGGGAGTCCAGATACGCAGTATTTT | CASSPSGSPDTQYF
TRBD2 | - | TRBJ2-5 | TRBV25-1 | TGTGCCAGCAGTGATTCTGGCGGGAGGGCCGTGGAGACCCAGTACTTC | CASSDSGGRAVETQYF
TRBD1 | - | TRBJ1-2 | TRBV5-1 | TGCGCCAGCAGCTGGGGGACAGGGGAGGGCTACACCTTC | CASSWGTGEGYTF
- | - | TRBJ1-4 | TRBV28 | TGTGCCAGCCTTGACAGGCAGAATGAAAAACTGTTTTTT | CASLDRQNEKLFF
- | - | TRBJ2-7 | TRBV10-3 | TGTGCCATCAGTGCCGACGCCGGGGATAGCTCCTACGAGCAGTACTTC | CAISADAGDSSYEQYF
- | - | TRBJ1-2 | TRBV29-1 | TGCAGCGTTGTCTCTTACTATGGCTACACCTTC | CSVVSYYGYTF
- | - | TRBJ2-3 | TRBV11-2 | TGTGCCAGCAGCTTGGTCCTCCGCCCCGCGGGAAATACGCAGTATTTT | CASSLVLRPAGNTQYF
- | once | TRBJ2-7 | TRBV27 | TGTGCCAGCAGTCCACTCCATCAGGCGAGTTACGAGCAGTACTTC | CASSPLHQASYEQYF
- | - | TRBJ2-5 | TRBV5-6 | TGTGCCAGCAGCGAGGTCGGGTATCAAGAGACCCAGTACTTC | CASSEVGYQETQYF